Listed here are 13 T cell receptor beta chains from one sample, sequenced in a study of CD8 T cells in ankylosing spondylitis. Each CDR3 protein gets one entry after TCRdb re-called the 5' RACE reads with MiXCR. This table holds approximately 540,000 distinct CDR3 sequences, more than 9.5% found once. These TCRs are of unknown antigen specificity. Points from the study as a whole: In ankylosing spondylitis blood, a motif of roughly eight highly homologous TCR beta variants appeared characteristic.

Source material: blood, either unsorted or a sorted T cell fraction (not recorded which). These receptors came from a male donor with ankylosing spondylitis.

This clonotype has ten or more counts. The chain joins TRBV29-1 to TRBJ2-2; 8 bases are shared with TRBD2. J lost 1 base, V lost 3 bases, and 7 bases had no gene match. The length of the CDR3 is 16 residues. Germline loops: CDR1 SQVTM, CDR2 ANQGSEA. The CDR3 spells CSVDRPGLGNTGELFF. Here the CDR3 DNA reads TGCAGCGTTGACAGACCGGGACTAGGGAACACCGGGGAGCTGTTTTTT.

The chain has TRBV7-2 and TRBJ2-1; the D is unclear. This CDR3 spans 11 amino acids. Trimming removed 6 bases at V and 9 bases at J, with 9 bases between. The germline CDR1 and CDR2 sequences are SGHTA and FQGNSA. This CDR3 is CASRMVGEQFF. The CDR3 nucleotides are TGTGCCAGCAGGATGGTCGGTGAGCAGTTCTTC.

This clonotype has more than one count but fewer than ten. This chain joins TRBV20-1 and TRBJ1-1, with TRBD1 as a possible D gene (5 bases). The CDR3 contains 15 residues. The V and J ends lost 2 bases and 0 bases respectively, with 13 bases between them. Germline V CDR1 and CDR2: DFQATT, SNEGSKA (reference sequence). This CDR3 is CSARSQTDLNTEAFF. The CDR3 DNA reads as TGCAGTGCTAGATCCCAGACAGACTTGAACACTGAAGCTTTCTTT.

This clonotype has more than one count but fewer than ten. The genes are TRBV12-3 or TRBV12-4 and TRBJ2-1; 9 bases are a match to TRBD1. This CDR3 has 15 amino acids. V was pared by 4 bases and J by 7 bases, with 8 bases of the junction left unmatched. CDR3 sequence reads: CASSSAGTGTNEQFF. CDR3 bases: TGTGCCAGCAGTTCCGCCGGGACAGGGACGAATGAGCAGTTCTTC.

The chain is built from TRBV5-1 and TRBJ2-3; D gene uncertain. Trimming took 3 bases from V and 1 from J, leaving 12 bases between them. The CDR3 consists of 15 residues. Germline CDR1 reads SGHRS; CDR2 reads YFSETQ. CDR3 coding DNA: TGCGCCAGCAGCTCTCAGACATACGGCACAGATACGCAGTATTTT. It specifies CASSSQTYGTDTQYF.

Note on this clonotype: This may come from a read error, since a much larger clone is one base off. The chain uses TRBV28 and TRBJ1-1; no firm D call. V was pared by 6 bases and J by 0 bases, with 5 bases between. The CDR3 totals 12 residues. Germline CDR1 MDHEN, CDR2 SYDVKM. The CDR3 bases are TGTGCCAGCAGCGTCATGAACACTGAAGCTTTCTTT. This gives the protein CASSVMNTEAFF.

The CDR3 DNA follows: TGTGCCTGGAGTGTGGGACTAGCGGCAGATACGCAGTATTTT. Amino acid sequence: CAWSVGLAADTQYF. The genes are TRBV30 and TRBJ2-3, with 11 bases matching TRBD2. Germline V gene lookup returns CDR1 GTSNPN and CDR2 SVGIG (reference sequence). The length of the CDR3 is 14 residues. After removal of 0 bases from V and 4 bases from J, the junction contained 0 bases not matched to a gene.

V is TRBV11-3 and J is TRBJ2-1, with 9 bases aligning to TRBD1. Germline V gene lookup returns CDR1 SGHNT and CDR2 YENEEA. The CDR3 contains 15 residues. The V and J ends lost 4 bases and 6 bases, in that order; junction bases with no gene match: 7. The CDR3 DNA is TGTGCCAGCAGCTCGCCGGGACAGGGTTTCAATGAGCAGTTCTTC. Translated, it gives CASSSPGQGFNEQFF.

This chain uses TRBV2 with TRBJ1-4; tentative D call: TRBD1 (6 bases). The CDR3 runs 14 residues. Germline V CDR1 and CDR2: SNHLY, FYNNEI. Trimming removed 5 bases at V and 6 bases at J, with 13 bases between. This chain's CDR3 is CASSPWEGDEKLFF. In nucleotides, the CDR3 is TGTGCCAGCAGTCCTTGGGAGGGGGATGAAAAACTGTTTTTT.

This clonotype was recorded a few times. The chain carries TRBV20-1 and TRBJ1-2; D uncertain. With 4 bases removed from V and 6 bases from J, the gap between germline ends came to 18 bases. This CDR3 comprises 14 residues. CDR1 and CDR2 from the germline V gene are DFQATT and SNEGSKA (reference sequence). CDR3 nucleotide sequence: TGCAGTGCTATCAAAGTCGCAGTGCCGAATGGCTACACCTTC. This sequence encodes CSAIKVAVPNGYTF.

This clonotype was observed a handful of times. The chain joins TRBV20-1 to TRBJ2-7; no definite D call. The V gene's germline CDR1 is DFQATT and CDR2 SNEGSKA (reference sequence). The CDR3 extends over 12 amino acids. Trimming removed 6 bases at V and 0 bases at J, with 9 bases between. In DNA form, the CDR3 reads TGCAGTGCCCGTTCTGGCTCCTACGAGCAGTACGTC. Amino acids: CSARSGSYEQYV.

In nucleotides, the CDR3 is TGTGCCAGCACCAGGACAGGATCCTACGAGCAGTACGTC. Its translation is CASTRTGSYEQYV. The chain carries TRBV7-9 and TRBJ2-7; the match to TRBD1 covers 7 bases. CDR1 is SEHNR and CDR2 is FQNEAQ in the germline V gene (reference sequence). The CDR3 spans 13 residues. Unmatched junction bases numbered 4, after V lost 7 bases and J lost 1 base.

The sample holds a few counts of this clonotype. This rearrangement joins TRBV20-1 to TRBJ2-3; 11 nucleotides agree with TRBD2. Germline V gene data show CDR1 as DFQATT and CDR2 as SNEGSKA (reference sequence). The ends lost 3 bases at V and 3 bases at J; junction bases unmatched: 8. The CDR3 is made up of 16 amino acids. As DNA, the CDR3 is TGCAGTGCTAGCGTAACTAGCGGGAGAATAACAGATACGCAGTATTTT. This translates into CSASVTSGRITDTQYF.